Listed below are T cell receptor beta chains from one sample, sequenced in a study of regulatory T cells in long-lasting Graves disease. One entry per CDR3 protein, called by TCRdb with MiXCR from the multiplex PCR reads. The sample lists hundreds of thousands of distinct CDR3 sequences, over 12% seen once, with 7.8% in the top ten. This sample was also put to use in a study of T cells in Graves' hyperthyroidism and ophthalmopathy.

The sample in question was peripheral blood mononuclear cells (PBMCs), obtained at new diagnosis, from a patient treated with antithyroid drugs. All receptors come from a middle-aged woman with Graves disease. CDR3s include the opening cysteine and the closing phenylalanine or tryptophan. The order of the fields is J gene, clone size, D gene, V gene, CDR3 protein, CDR3 DNA. The D gene is left open where the match is weak. The size entry is marked missing in some rows and otherwise reads once, few, many or a size class.

TRBJ2-4 many TRBD1 TRBV28 CASSLTGVKNIQYF TGTGCCAGCAGTTTAACAGGGGTCAAAAACATTCAGTACTTC
TRBJ2-5 . TRBD2 TRBV24-1 CATSDLAGGGETQYF TGTGCCACCAGTGATCTAGCGGGAGGGGGGGAGACCCAGTACTTC
TRBJ2-2 many . TRBV2 CASRKYLSGGPGELFF TGTGCCAGCAGGAAATATCTGAGCGGAGGACCCGGGGAGCTGTTTTTT
TRBJ1-1 . . TRBV5-1 CASSLRGANYMNTEAFF TGCGCCAGCAGCCTCCGAGGGGCAAACTACATGAACACTGAAGCTTTCTTT
TRBJ2-5 . TRBD2 TRBV3-1 CVSSLLAPAAGGEETQYF TGTGTCAGCAGCCTCCTCGCGCCGGCGGCGGGAGGGGAGGAGACCCAGTACTTC
TRBJ1-4 many . TRBV11-3 CASSLDGRKLFF TGTGCCAGCAGCTTAGATGGGCGAAAACTGTTTTTT
TRBJ2-7 many TRBD1 TRBV5-1 CASSLAQGAYEQYF TGCGCCAGCAGCTTGGCCCAGGGGGCATACGAGCAGTACTTC
TRBJ2-7 many . TRBV6-1 CASSEGQGPTYEQYF TGTGCCAGCAGTGAAGGCCAGGGGCCCACCTACGAGCAGTACTTC
TRBJ2-6 many TRBD2 TRBV10-3 CATSRSIAGSSGANVLTF TGTGCCACCAGCAGGTCGATAGCGGGCTCCTCTGGGGCCAACGTCCTGACTTTC
TRBJ2-7 many . TRBV3-1 CASSRGGRFYF TGTGCCAGCAGCCGGGGGGGGCGCTTCTACTTC
TRBJ1-1 . . TRBV29-1 CSVEGYSGARTEAFF TGCAGCGTTGAGGGCTATTCTGGGGCCCGCACTGAAGCTTTCTTT
TRBJ1-1 many . TRBV19 CASSIPGDVQLQNTEAFF TGTGCCAGTAGTATTCCGGGGGACGTGCAGCTTCAGAACACTGAAGCTTTCTTT
TRBJ1-1 many . TRBV20-1 CSARPRGNTEAFF TGCAGTGCTAGGCCCCGGGGGAACACTGAAGCTTTCTTT
TRBJ2-2 many . TRBV7-2 CASSLAPPQGGSNTGELFF TGTGCCAGCAGCTTAGCCCCCCCACAGGGTGGGTCGAACACCGGGGAGCTGTTTTTT
TRBJ2-5 many . TRBV7-2 CASSLSYPLEGGETQYF TGTGCCAGCAGCTTAAGTTACCCTCTGGAGGGTGGAGAGACCCAGTACTTC
TRBJ2-7 many TRBD2 TRBV11-3 CASSHREGRSSYEQYF TGTGCCAGCAGCCACCGGGAGGGAAGAAGCTCCTACGAGCAGTACTTC
TRBJ2-7 many TRBD1 TRBV3-1 CASSQAKGQVDEQYF TGTGCCAGCAGCCAAGCGAAGGGACAGGTTGACGAGCAGTACTTC
TRBJ2-1 many . TRBV6-2/TRBV6-3 CASSRRPFDEQFF TGTGCCAGCAGTCGCCGACCTTTCGATGAGCAGTTCTTC
TRBJ1-2 few . TRBV6-5 CASSYSIQGFLYGYTF TGTGCCAGCAGTTACTCGATCCAGGGGTTCCTCTATGGCTACACCTTC
TRBJ2-4 many . TRBV7-9 CASSLMLGAAKNIQYF TGTGCCAGCAGCTTAATGCTTGGGGCGGCCAAAAACATTCAGTACTTC
TRBJ2-3 . TRBD2 TRBV20-1 CSATYLRGLAGGSPDTQYF TGCAGTGCTACTTATCTCCGGGGACTAGCGGGAGGCTCACCAGATACGCAGTATTTT
TRBJ2-5 many . TRBV28 CGIGNYQETQYF TGTGGAATAGGGAACTACCAAGAGACCCAGTACTTC
TRBJ2-5 many . TRBV9 CASSVVSASAQGETQYF TGTGCCAGCAGCGTAGTTTCGGCTAGCGCCCAGGGGGAGACCCAGTACTTC
TRBJ2-1 . . TRBV7-2 CASNKDYNEQFF TGTGCCAGCAACAAGGATTATAATGAGCAGTTCTTC
TRBJ1-1 many . TRBV14 CASSQYRVGLEAFF TGTGCCAGCAGCCAATACAGGGTGGGACTTGAAGCTTTCTTT
TRBJ2-7 . TRBD2 TRBV7-8 CASSLWEGSASEQYF TGTGCCAGCAGCTTATGGGAGGGGAGCGCGTCCGAGCAGTACTTC
TRBJ2-7 . TRBD1 TRBV5-5 CASGITGAIIDEQYF TGTGCCAGCGGCATTACAGGGGCAATAATCGACGAGCAGTACTTC
TRBJ1-2 many TRBD1 TRBV24-1 CATSAGGQGFSYGYTF TGTGCCACCAGTGCGGGGGGACAGGGTTTCAGCTATGGCTACACCTTC
TRBJ2-1 many TRBD2 TRBV30 CAWSRTGTRAYEQFF TGTGCCTGGAGTCGGACCGGGACTAGAGCCTATGAGCAGTTCTTC
TRBJ2-2 many . TRBV5-8 CASSLALVGELFF TGTGCCAGCAGCTTGGCGCTGGTCGGGGAGCTGTTTTTT
TRBJ2-2 many TRBD2 TRBV28 CASSPGLGVELFF TGTGCCAGCAGTCCGGGACTAGGGGTCGAGCTGTTTTTT
TRBJ2-3 . TRBD2 TRBV27 CASSPLPGLAADTQYF TGTGCCAGCAGTCCCCTTCCGGGACTAGCGGCAGATACGCAGTATTTT
TRBJ2-7 many . TRBV11-1 CASSLDNYEQYF TGTGCCAGCAGCTTAGATAACTACGAGCAGTACTTC
TRBJ2-3 few . TRBV25-1 CASSGYMTDTQYF TGTGCCAGCAGTGGGTACATGACAGATACGCAGTATTTT
TRBJ1-1 many . TRBV6-1 CASGTNTEAFF TGTGCCAGCGGAACGAACACTGAAGCTTTCTTT
TRBJ2-2 few . TRBV27 CASNSNTGELFF TGTGCCAGCAACTCGAACACCGGGGAGCTGTTTTTT
TRBJ2-2 . . TRBV6-1 CASTGANTGELFF TGTGCCAGCACGGGAGCGAACACCGGGGAGCTGTTTTTT
TRBJ2-1 many . TRBV7-2 CASSGVGYEQFF TGTGCCAGCAGTGGCGTCGGCTATGAGCAGTTCTTC
TRBJ2-7 many TRBD1 TRBV20-1 CSARASLAPGQGINEQYF TGCAGTGCTAGAGCTTCCCTGGCTCCTGGACAGGGAATCAACGAGCAGTACTTC
TRBJ2-7 few TRBD2 TRBV28 CASSITRTSSSYEQYF TGTGCCAGCAGCATAACCCGGACTAGCAGTAGCTACGAGCAGTACTTC
TRBJ2-2 . . TRBV6-2/TRBV6-3 CASSVPGQGLKGGELFF TGTGCCAGCAGTGTCCCGGGGCAGGGGTTGAAAGGCGGGGAGCTGTTTTTT
TRBJ2-6 many . TRBV10-2 CASTRDGSSGANVLTF TGCGCCAGCACTCGGGACGGGAGCTCTGGGGCCAACGTCCTGACTTTC
TRBJ1-2 . . TRBV9 CASSVDEGRSTYGYTF TGTGCCAGCAGCGTAGATGAGGGGCGCAGCACCTATGGCTACACCTTC
TRBJ1-2 . . TRBV2 CASSEEKAANYGYTF TGTGCCAGCAGTGAAGAAAAGGCCGCTAACTATGGCTACACCTTC
TRBJ2-1 many . TRBV7-9 CASSLDESRYNEQFF TGTGCCAGCAGCTTAGACGAAAGTCGGTACAATGAGCAGTTCTTC
TRBJ1-1 . . TRBV5-1 CASSLGDGDVTEAFF TGCGCCAGCAGCTTGGGGGACGGGGACGTCACTGAAGCTTTCTTT
TRBJ2-5 many . TRBV12-3/TRBV12-4 CASSLEWGLGETQYF TGTGCCAGCAGTTTAGAGTGGGGGCTCGGAGAGACCCAGTACTTC
TRBJ2-3 many . TRBV7-8 CASSGDPTDTQYF TGTGCCAGCAGCGGGGACCCAACAGATACGCAGTATTTT
TRBJ2-5 many TRBD2 TRBV24-1 CATSDPSGKETQYF TGTGCCACCAGTGATCCTAGCGGGAAAGAGACCCAGTACTTC
TRBJ2-1 few . TRBV11-1 CASSLARDSHNEQFF TGCGCCAGCAGCTTGGCCCGGGACTCCCACAATGAGCAGTTCTTC
TRBJ2-2 many . TRBV11-3 CASSPRGGYNTGELFF TGTGCCAGCAGCCCTAGGGGGGGTTATAACACCGGGGAGCTGTTTTTT
TRBJ2-5 many TRBD2 TRBV27 CASSSGIAGLQETQYF TGTGCCAGCAGTTCAGGAATAGCGGGACTCCAAGAGACCCAGTACTTC
TRBJ1-5 . . TRBV20-1 CSAGEAQPQHF TGCAGTGCGGGAGAGGCTCAGCCCCAGCATTTT
TRBJ2-7 . TRBD2 TRBV20-1 CSASLAGEVGYEQYF TGCAGTGCTAGTCTAGCGGGAGAGGTTGGCTACGAGCAGTACTTC
TRBJ1-3 few . TRBV10-3 CAISDVSGNTIYF TGTGCCATCAGCGACGTTTCTGGAAACACCATATATTTT
TRBJ2-1 . . TRBV7-3 CASSLGSSGDNEQFF TGTGCCAGCAGCTTAGGCTCGTCAGGTGACAATGAGCAGTTCTTC
TRBJ2-2 many . TRBV7-8 CASSNVPRGAGGELFF TGTGCCAGCAGCAACGTCCCTCGGGGGGCGGGCGGGGAGCTGTTTTTT
TRBJ2-7 many TRBD2 TRBV10-2 CASSGLAETYEQYF TGCGCCAGCAGCGGACTAGCGGAAACCTACGAGCAGTACTTC
TRBJ2-1 few TRBD2 TRBV4-3 CASSQDPLAGGPIYNEQFF TGCGCCAGCAGCCAAGATCCATTAGCGGGAGGGCCGATCTACAATGAGCAGTTCTTC